These T cell receptor beta chains were read from a single sample in a study of cytomegalovirus exposure and HLA in healthy donors. The assay was immunoSEQ multiplex PCR, and TCRdb's table has in-frame clones only and misses some. The sample consists of 120,000 to 150,000 clones, 80% of them appearing once. Sequencing used PBMCs. Source of these receptors: a woman aged 25-40 years in good health and CMV-seronegative. The conserved cysteine and the conserved F or W are not part of the CDR3 here. Fields, in order: CDR3 length, J gene, clone size, V gene, CDR3 protein. The size field is filled for only some rows; it gives once, few, many or a size class.

len: 11; j_gene: TRBJ2-7; abundance: -; v_gene: TRBV18; CDR3aa: ASSLGTGDEQY
len: 12; j_gene: TRBJ2-1; abundance: -; v_gene: TRBV6-6; CDR3aa: ASSSGTQRHEQF
len: 12; j_gene: -; abundance: -; v_gene: TRBV2; CDR3aa: ASSDRAYSYEQY
len: 13; j_gene: TRBJ1-6; abundance: -; v_gene: TRBV7-9; CDR3aa: ASSKQGSHNSPLH
len: 12; j_gene: TRBJ1-2; abundance: -; v_gene: TRBV5-1; CDR3aa: ASSAGQADYGYT
len: 11; j_gene: TRBJ1-1; abundance: -; v_gene: TRBV27; CDR3aa: ASSLYRNTEAF
len: 14; j_gene: TRBJ2-1; abundance: -; v_gene: TRBV4-1; CDR3aa: ASSHPGRDRVRKQF
len: 12; j_gene: TRBJ1-4; abundance: -; v_gene: TRBV19; CDR3aa: ASSGRVTNEKLF
len: 13; j_gene: TRBJ2-7; abundance: -; v_gene: TRBV10-1; CDR3aa: ASSESLGPTYEQY
len: 13; j_gene: TRBJ1-6; abundance: -; v_gene: TRBV5-1; CDR3aa: ASSLGGQGYSPLH
len: 16; j_gene: TRBJ2-6; abundance: -; v_gene: TRBV18; CDR3aa: ASSPSPDRGYGANVLT
len: 12; j_gene: TRBJ2-5; abundance: once; v_gene: TRBV19; CDR3aa: ASSIVLAGETQY
len: 11; j_gene: TRBJ2-1; abundance: -; v_gene: TRBV19; CDR3aa: ASSGTYYNEQF
len: 13; j_gene: TRBJ2-1; abundance: -; v_gene: TRBV7-2; CDR3aa: ASSFSMGGYNEQF
len: 13; j_gene: TRBJ2-5; abundance: -; v_gene: TRBV4-1; CDR3aa: ASSQDQRDQETQY
len: 12; j_gene: TRBJ2-3; abundance: -; v_gene: TRBV6-6; CDR3aa: ASCRRGGADTQY
len: 11; j_gene: TRBJ2-3; abundance: -; v_gene: TRBV7-2; CDR3aa: ASSQRGTDTQY
len: 16; j_gene: TRBJ2-2; abundance: -; v_gene: TRBV7-3; CDR3aa: ASSLRAGGSSNTGELF